Listed here are 21 T cell receptor beta chains from one sample, sequenced in a study of blood T cell repertoires in COVID-19. Measured with immunoSEQ multiplex PCR; TCRdb has only the in-frame clones, and not every one. The table has about 170,000 clones, around 67% seen once. Material for sequencing was peripheral blood. The receptors were gathered from a woman of 80 years or more with acute or convalescent COVID-19.

This CDR3 is CASSLWGGAYGYTF. CDR3 sequence (DNA): TGTGCCAGCAGTTTATGGGGGGGTGCCTATGGCTACACCTTC. This sequence joins TRBV27 and TRBJ1-2; possibly TRBD1 for D (5 bases). The CDR3 is 14 residues long. V was pared by 1 base and J by 4 bases, with 10 bases between. Germline CDR1 is MNHEY and CDR2 is SMNVEV (reference sequence).

This clone was counted between two and nine times. The V call is TRBV19, the J call TRBJ2-6, with TRBD2 matching over 10 bases. Losses at the gene ends were 8 bases for V and 2 bases for J; bases not matched to a gene: 9. Germline-derived CDR1 and CDR2 are LNHDA and SQIVND (reference sequence). This CDR3 has 17 residues. DNA of the CDR3: TGTGCCAGTGGCCCCCTAGCGGGAGAAACTGGGGCCAACGTCCTGACTTTC. This translates into CASGPLAGETGANVLTF.

The chain uses TRBV5-1 and TRBJ1-1, with D uncertain. Germline V gives CDR1 SGHRS, CDR2 YFSETQ. V was pared by 4 bases and J by 3 bases, with 16 bases between. This CDR3 is built from 15 residues. Here the CDR3 DNA reads TGCGCCAGCAGCCCTTATATTCAGCGAGACACTGAAGCTTTCTTT. Amino acids: CASSPYIQRDTEAFF.

The V and J genes are TRBV4-1 and TRBJ2-3; 10 nucleotides line up with TRBD2. V was pared by 4 bases and J by 1 base, with 8 bases of the junction left unmatched. Germline V CDR1 and CDR2: MGHRA, YSYEKL. CDR3 length: 17 residues. CDR3 sequence (DNA): TGCGCCAGCAGCCGAAACCACGGGACTAGCGGCACAGATACGCAGTATTTT. Translation: CASSRNHGTSGTDTQYF.

This chain connects TRBV27 to TRBJ2-1, with a weak D call TRBD2 (6 bases). V was trimmed by 7 bases and J by 6 bases, leaving 19 bases between them. CDR1 MNHEY and CDR2 SMNVEV come from the germline V gene (reference sequence). This CDR3 is built from 15 residues. The CDR3 loop reads CASKLTPAGGNEQFF. CDR3 DNA sequence: TGTGCCAGCAAACTTACTCCTGCCGGGGGCAATGAGCAGTTCTTC.

This clone was picked up a small number of times. The chain has TRBV30 and TRBJ2-3; TRBD2 matches 8 bases. CDR1 is GTSNPN and CDR2 is SVGIG in the germline V gene (reference sequence). The CDR3 runs to 13 residues. J lost 8 bases, V lost 2 bases, and 6 bases had no gene match. The CDR3, as DNA: TGTGCCTGGAGTAGTAGCGGGAAGGGTACGCAGTATTTT. Amino acid sequence: CAWSSSGKGTQYF.

The V gene is TRBV5-1, the J gene TRBJ2-2, with a weak D call TRBD1 (6 bases). V was cut by 2 bases and J by 3 bases, with 11 bases left in between. This CDR3 spans 15 amino acids. The V gene's germline CDR1 is SGHRS and CDR2 YFSETQ. This CDR3 reads CASSFQGLYTGELFF. The CDR3 DNA follows: TGCGCCAGCAGCTTTCAGGGGTTGTACACCGGGGAGCTGTTTTTT.

The chain couples TRBV19 to TRBJ2-3; TRBD2 might be the D (6 bases). Germline V CDR1 and CDR2: LNHDA, SQIVND (reference sequence). V gave up 5 bases and J gave up 5 bases, with 11 bases separating them. The CDR3 length is 13 residues. The CDR3 region has the DNA TGTGCCAGTAGTGCCCGAGCGGGAGATACGCAGTATTTT. As protein: CASSARAGDTQYF.

The chain has TRBV30 and TRBJ2-3; weak D call: TRBD2 (6 bases). The V gene's germline CDR1 is GTSNPN and CDR2 SVGIG (reference sequence). CDR3 length equals 14 residues. V gave up 3 bases and J gave up 3 bases, with 13 bases separating them. The CDR3 nucleotides read TGTGCCTGGAGCGGGGGTGGAGGAACAGATACGCAGTATTTT. Translating it yields CAWSGGGGTDTQYF.

This clone showed up just once. This chain connects TRBV5-4 to TRBJ1-5; D remains unclear. V was clipped by 0 bases and J by 3 bases, with 7 bases between them. This CDR3 has 14 residues. Germline CDR1 reads SGHNT; CDR2 reads YYREEE (reference sequence). CDR3 bases: TGTGCCAGCAGCTTGGGAGGGTACAATCAGCCCCAGCATTTT. Amino acids: CASSLGGYNQPQHF.

The chain carries TRBV11-2 and TRBJ2-3; 10 positions agree with TRBD2. CDR3 length: 16 amino acids. Germline lookup yields CDR1 SGHAT and CDR2 FQNNGV. V shed 2 bases, J shed 1 base, and the junction held 3 bases outside the gene matches. The CDR3 region is CASSLLAGAGTDTQYF. The CDR3 DNA follows: TGTGCCAGCAGCTTACTAGCGGGAGCGGGCACAGATACGCAGTATTTT.

The chain recombines TRBV21-1 with TRBJ2-7; TRBD1 is taken as the D call from the table, unchecked against the DNA. TRBV21-1 is classified as a pseudogene. The CDR3 covers 15 residues. For the CDR3, the DNA is TGTGCCAGCAGCAAAAGAGGACACTACTCCTACGAGCAGTACTTC. Residues: CASSKRGHYSYEQYF.

The V gene is TRBV27, the J gene TRBJ1-2; TRBD1 aligns across 8 bases. V trimming: 10 bases; J trimming: 8 bases; junction bases outside the gene matches: 15. This CDR3 is 14 amino acids long. In germline, CDR1 is MNHEY, CDR2 SMNVEV (reference sequence). DNA for the CDR3: TGTGCCACCGCCCGGGACAGGCTTCAATGGGGCTACACCTTC. Its protein product is CATARDRLQWGYTF.

V and J are TRBV28 and TRBJ2-5; TRBD2 aligns across 9 bases. CDR3 length equals 17 residues. Germline CDR1 MDHEN, CDR2 SYDVKM. V lost 6 bases to trimming and J lost 4 bases; unmatched junction nucleotides: 15. The CDR3 DNA follows: TGTGCCAGCAGCCCCGTGGCTAGCGGGATTGGGGGAGAGACCCAGTACTTC. Encoded protein: CASSPVASGIGGETQYF.

The chain combines TRBV27 with TRBJ1-1; possible D gene TRBD1, 5 bases. This CDR3 has 14 residues. Germline loops: CDR1 MNHEY, CDR2 SMNVEV (reference sequence). V was trimmed by 0 bases and J by 3 bases, leaving 8 bases between them. This CDR3 reads CASSLSRAHTEAFF. In DNA, the CDR3 is TGTGCCAGCAGTTTATCCAGGGCGCACACTGAAGCTTTCTTT.

This chain links TRBV9 with TRBJ2-3; 9 bases agree with TRBD1. Germline CDR1 and CDR2: SGDLS and YYNGEE. After removal of 5 bases from V and 0 bases from J, the junction contained 1 base not matched to a gene. The CDR3 runs 14 residues. The CDR3: CASSGTGSTDTQYF. The CDR3 DNA follows: TGTGCCAGCAGTGGGACAGGGAGCACAGATACGCAGTATTTT.

The V and J genes are TRBV7-2 and TRBJ2-2; D is possibly TRBD2 (6 bases). This CDR3 region has 16 residues. Trimming left V 2 bases short and J 2 bases short, with 12 bases between. Germline assignment: CDR1 SGHTA and CDR2 FQGNSA. DNA of the CDR3: TGTGCCAGCAGCTTACACGGAGGGTTTAACACCGGGGAGCTGTTTTTT. It specifies CASSLHGGFNTGELFF.

This clone was seen only a few times. This chain joins TRBV7-8 and TRBJ1-6; TRBD1 is a possible D gene (5 bases). The length of the CDR3 is 17 residues. V lost 0 bases and J lost 10, with 19 bases in between. CDR1 is SGHVS and CDR2 is FQNEAQ in the germline V gene. This CDR3 is CASSLARFGGIESPLHF. CDR3 in DNA: TGTGCCAGCAGCTTAGCACGTTTTGGGGGGATCGAATCACCCCTCCACTTT.

This clone has a handful of counts. The chain is built from TRBV6-5 and TRBJ2-1; TRBD2 aligns across 10 bases. After removal of 7 bases from V and 7 bases from J, the junction contained 10 bases not matched to a gene. The germline CDR1 and CDR2 sequences are MNHEY and SVGAGI. The CDR3 loop spans 15 amino acids. CDR3 residues: CASTQTASGRNEQFF. CDR3 nucleotide sequence: TGTGCCAGCACTCAGACGGCTAGCGGGAGAAATGAGCAGTTCTTC.

V gene TRBV10-2 combines with J gene TRBJ2-3; the match to TRBD2 covers 14 bases. This CDR3 contains 20 residues. The V gene's germline CDR1 is WSHSY and CDR2 SAAADI. V dropped 7 bases and J dropped 1; count of bases not matched to a gene: 16. The CDR3 reads CASTPRGTSGRPTGTDTQYF. CDR3 in DNA: TGCGCCAGCACCCCGAGGGGGACTAGCGGGAGACCAACGGGCACAGATACGCAGTATTTT.

The chain couples TRBV5-1 to TRBJ2-3; TRBD2 is a possible D gene (6 bases). The CDR3 has 15 amino acids. V lost 3 bases and J 3 bases, leaving 14 bases between the germline ends. Looked up from germline, CDR1 is SGHRS and CDR2 is YFSETQ. DNA for the CDR3: TGCGCCAGCAGCTCTACGGGAGACTCGACAGATACGCAGTATTTT. It translates to CASSSTGDSTDTQYF.